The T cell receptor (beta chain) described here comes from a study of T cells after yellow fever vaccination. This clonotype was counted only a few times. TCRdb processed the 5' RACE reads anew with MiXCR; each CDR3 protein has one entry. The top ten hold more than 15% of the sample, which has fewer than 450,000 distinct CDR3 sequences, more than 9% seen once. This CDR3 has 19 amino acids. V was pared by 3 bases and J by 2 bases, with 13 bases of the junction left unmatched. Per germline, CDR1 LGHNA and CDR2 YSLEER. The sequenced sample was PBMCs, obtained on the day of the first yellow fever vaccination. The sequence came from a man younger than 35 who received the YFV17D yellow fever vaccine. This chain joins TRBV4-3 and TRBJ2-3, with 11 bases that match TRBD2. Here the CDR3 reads CASSQQSLAGGRVTDTQYF. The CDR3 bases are TGCGCCAGCAGCCAGCAGAGTTTAGCGGGGGGGCGTGTCACAGATACGCAGTATTTT.